Presented here are 30 T cell receptor beta chains from one specimen sequenced in a study of vaccination effects on CD4 cells after COVID-19. Sequencing in the ViraFEST assay came after antigen-specific CD4+ T cells had been expanded with viral peptide pools, which were used to stimulate PBMC. Scientists isolated CD4+ T cells after a roughly 9-day culture period ended. Two doses of either BNT162b2 or mRNA-1273 were given to each participant. The protocol was immunoSEQ multiplex PCR, while the TCRdb copy is restricted to in-frame clones and leaves out a portion. In the table there are roughly 13,000 clones, 72% of which are singletons. Their cognate antigens are unknown. Sequenced material: CD4+ T cells from PBMCs cultured with SARS-CoV-2 spike peptides, taken after COVID-19 vaccination. The receptor source for this set is a human donor who received a COVID-19 vaccine.

The genes are TRBV10-3 and TRBJ2-5; possible D gene TRBD2, 7 bases. V was shortened by 3 bases and J by 5 bases, with 16 bases between the two germline ends. Per the germline V gene, CDR1 is ENHRY and CDR2 is SYGVKD. The CDR3 extends over 15 amino acids. The CDR3, as DNA: TGTGCCATCAGTGAATTTGCGGGGGCCCGCGAGACCCAGTACTTC. Translating it yields CAISEFAGARETQYF.

This clone was observed a single time. The V and J genes are TRBV5-4 and TRBJ2-2, with 11 positions matching TRBD2. This CDR3 comprises 15 residues. J lost 6 bases, V lost 4 bases, and 5 bases had no gene match. CDR1 SGHNT and CDR2 YYREEE come from the germline V gene (reference sequence). CDR3 region: CASSPTSGNSGELFF. For the CDR3, the DNA is TGTGCCAGCAGCCCGACTAGCGGGAATTCCGGGGAGCTGTTTTTT. Together with reference TRBV5-4 and TRBJ2-2, the CDR3 gives the full variable domain: ETGVTQSPTHLIKTRGQQVTLRCSSQSGHNTVSWYQQALGQGPQFIFQYYREEENGRGNFPPRFSGLQFPNYSSELNVNALELDDSALYLCASSPTSGNSGELFFGEGSRLTVL.

V gene TRBV9 combines with J gene TRBJ1-3; D ambiguous. V was clipped by 0 bases and J by 0 bases, with 10 bases between them. In germline, CDR1 is SGDLS, CDR2 YYNGEE. This CDR3 comprises 16 residues. The CDR3 DNA follows: TGTGCCAGCAGCGTAGCTTCCCCGAACTCTGGAAACACCATATATTTT. Its translation: CASSVASPNSGNTIYF. Full variable domain (missing parts from reference TRBV9 and TRBJ1-3): DSGVTQTPKHLITATGQRVTLRCSPRSGDLSVYWYQQSLDQGLQFLIQYYNGEERAKGNILERFSAQQFPDLHSELNLSSLELGDSALYFCASSVASPNSGNTIYFGEGSWLTVV.

In its sample, this clone was seen a few times. The V and J genes are TRBV2 and TRBJ1-5; 7 nucleotides agree with TRBD1. This CDR3 contains 15 residues. The V gene's germline CDR1 is SNHLY and CDR2 FYNNEI. J was trimmed by 3 bases and V by 5 bases; bases with no gene match: 7. The chain's CDR3 is CASSNHRGANQPQHF. DNA for the CDR3: TGTGCCAGCAGTAACCACAGGGGCGCCAATCAGCCCCAGCATTTT.

This clone was seen a single time. The chain recombines TRBV5-1 with TRBJ2-3, with 9 bases matching TRBD1. Germline lookup yields CDR1 SGHRS and CDR2 YFSETQ. The V and J ends lost 3 bases and 3 bases, in that order; junction bases with no gene match: 5. This CDR3 has 15 amino acids. As DNA, the CDR3 is TGCGCCAGCAGCTGGGGACAGGGTTATACAGATACGCAGTATTTT. This sequence encodes CASSWGQGYTDTQYF.

The chain combines TRBV4-3 with TRBJ1-1; D unresolved. The CDR3 covers 17 residues. CDR1 and CDR2 from the germline V gene are LGHNA and YSLEER. V was clipped by 0 bases and J by 1 base, with 15 bases between them. The CDR3 loop is CASSQDFQPGSNTEAFF. CDR3 sequence (DNA): TGCGCCAGCAGCCAAGATTTCCAACCGGGTTCGAACACTGAAGCTTTCTTT.

The chain couples TRBV28 to TRBJ1-1, with unresolved D. The germline CDR1 and CDR2 sequences are MDHEN and SYDVKM. This CDR3 has 10 amino acids. Trimming cost V 6 bases and J 8 bases, with 7 bases left between them. The CDR3 bases are TGTGCCAGCAGCCGCCTCGAAGCTTTCTTT. It translates to CASSRLEAFF.

This chain uses TRBV6-1 with TRBJ2-7; D is tentatively TRBD1 or TRBD2 (5 bases each). V was pared by 2 bases and J by 2 bases, with 16 bases between. Looked up from germline, CDR1 is MNHNS and CDR2 is SASEGT. The CDR3 is 16 residues long. CDR3 nucleotide sequence: TGTGCCAGCAGTGAAAGTACCTGGGACGGCCCCTACGAGCAGTACTTC. Protein product: CASSESTWDGPYEQYF.

The V call is TRBV4-2, the J call TRBJ1-3, with D unresolved. CDR1 and CDR2 (germline): LGHNA, YNFKEQ. The V end lost 0 bases, the J end lost 3 bases, and 9 bases lay between the germline ends. This CDR3 has 15 amino acids. DNA for the CDR3: TGTGCCAGCAGCCAAGATCCAGGACTTGGAAACACCATATATTTT. Its protein is CASSQDPGLGNTIYF.

The rearrangement links TRBV7-2 to TRBJ2-5; 8 bases line up with TRBD1. There are 15 residues in the CDR3. Losses at the gene ends were 1 base for V and 5 bases for J; bases not matched to a gene: 6. Germline assignment: CDR1 SGHTA and CDR2 FQGNSA. CDR3 in amino acids: CASSLELGQGETQYF. CDR3 nucleotide sequence: TGTGCCAGCAGCTTAGAGCTAGGACAGGGTGAGACCCAGTACTTC.

V and J are TRBV30 and TRBJ2-5, with 12 bases lining up with TRBD2. The V gene end was trimmed by 3 bases and the J gene end by 4 bases; junction bases not matched to a gene: 9. CDR3 length equals 16 residues. CDR1 is GTSNPN and CDR2 is SVGIG in the germline V gene (reference sequence). The CDR3 DNA reads TGTGCCTGGAGCGGACTAGCGGGGACCCTTGGAGAGACCCAGTACTTC. It is translated as CAWSGLAGTLGETQYF.

The chain has TRBV6-5 and TRBJ1-1; TRBD1 is a possible D gene (5 bases). Germline-derived CDR1 and CDR2 are MNHEY and SVGAGI. The CDR3 covers 13 residues. V lost 6 bases and J lost 1, with 9 bases in between. Here the CDR3 reads CASRIQGNTEAFF. As DNA, the CDR3 is TGTGCCAGCAGGATCCAGGGGAACACTGAAGCTTTCTTT.

The V and J genes are TRBV4-1 and TRBJ2-1; D uncertain. From germline, CDR1 is MGHRA and CDR2 YSYEKL. Trimming stripped 8 bases from V and 8 bases from J, with 13 bases between. The CDR3 contains 12 residues. CDR3 sequence reads: CASRAVNHEQFF. CDR3 DNA sequence: TGCGCCAGCCGGGCCGTCAACCATGAGCAGTTCTTC.

Only one count was recorded for this clone. The genes are TRBV6-6 and TRBJ1-5; D uncertain. Germline values: CDR1 MNHNY, CDR2 SVGAGI (reference sequence). With 6 bases removed from V and 3 bases from J, the gap between germline ends came to 6 bases. This CDR3 is built from 12 residues. The CDR3 DNA sequence: TGTGCCAGCAGCCGCGACAATCAGCCCCAGCATTTT. It yields the protein CASSRDNQPQHF.

This sequence joins TRBV3-1 (or the pseudogene TRBV3-2) and TRBJ1-3, with D unclear. Germline V CDR1 and CDR2: LGHDT, YNNKEL (reference sequence). The CDR3 covers 18 residues. V dropped 4 bases and J dropped 3 bases, with 22 bases sitting between them. Here the CDR3 reads CASSPLTSARYGGNTIYF. CDR3 coding DNA: TGTGCCAGCAGCCCACTTACTTCGGCCAGGTATGGTGGAAACACCATATATTTT.

The V gene is TRBV10-2, the J gene TRBJ1-6; 10 nucleotides align to TRBD1. There are 14 residues in the CDR3. CDR1 is WSHSY, CDR2 SAAADI, per germline. The ends lost 8 bases at V and 6 bases at J; junction bases unmatched: 4. The CDR3 spells CASGGQGGNSPLHF. CDR3 nucleotides: TGCGCCAGCGGTGGACAGGGGGGTAATTCACCCCTCCACTTT.

The V call is TRBV27, the J call TRBJ2-5; either TRBD1 or TRBD2 may supply D (5 bases each). This CDR3 region has 17 residues. Germline V gives CDR1 MNHEY, CDR2 SMNVEV (reference sequence). V was trimmed by 6 bases and J by 5 bases, leaving 25 bases between them. Here the CDR3 DNA reads TGTGCCAGCAGCCGCCTCGCCGGGACGATGGGTGGCGAGACCCAGTACTTC. As protein: CASSRLAGTMGGETQYF.

The rearrangement joins TRBV7-2 to TRBJ1-1, with 8 bases matching TRBD1. With 1 base clipped from V and 4 bases from J, the junction kept 2 bases outside the gene matches. Germline loops: CDR1 SGHTA, CDR2 FQGNSA. This CDR3 has 14 amino acids. CDR3 protein: CASSLGTGSTEAFF. CDR3 DNA sequence: TGTGCCAGCAGCTTAGGGACAGGGAGCACTGAAGCTTTCTTT.

The rearrangement uses TRBV5-1 and TRBJ2-7; D is possibly TRBD1 (6 bases). This CDR3 is built from 16 residues. Trimming cost V 0 bases and J 3 bases, with 16 bases left between them. Germline V gene data show CDR1 as SGHRS and CDR2 as YFSETQ. The CDR3 sequence is CASSLAEDRTLYEQYF. CDR3 sequence (DNA): TGCGCCAGCAGCTTGGCCGAAGACAGGACTCTCTACGAGCAGTACTTC.

This rearrangement joins TRBV2 to TRBJ2-1; D call uncertain. The V gene lost 3 bases and the J gene lost 12 bases, with 18 bases spanning the gap. The germline CDR1 and CDR2 sequences are SNHLY and FYNNEI. This CDR3 comprises 14 residues. The CDR3 loop is CASSEGSASKGQFF. Written as DNA, the CDR3 is TGTGCCAGCAGTGAGGGCTCAGCCTCTAAGGGGCAGTTCTTC.

V and J are TRBV19 and TRBJ2-7; D possibly corresponds to TRBD1 (6 bases). The CDR3 totals 15 residues. In germline, CDR1 is LNHDA, CDR2 SQIVND (reference sequence). V was shortened by 4 bases and J by 6 bases, with 19 bases between the two germline ends. CDR3 region: CASSRGNPGHGEQYF. CDR3 in DNA: TGTGCCAGTAGTAGGGGGAACCCGGGACACGGCGAGCAGTACTTC.

This clone was seen only a few times. The rearrangement links TRBV4-2 to TRBJ1-4; 7 bases are shared with TRBD1. Germline values: CDR1 LGHNA, CDR2 YNFKEQ. The CDR3 is 14 residues long. Trimming removed 4 bases from V and 6 bases from J; junction bases left unmatched: 5. This CDR3 reads CASSLDREDEKLFF. CDR3 nucleotides: TGTGCCAGCAGCCTTGACAGGGAGGATGAAAAACTGTTTTTT.

This CDR3 reads CASSETGARQPQHF. CDR3 DNA: TGTGCCAGCAGTGAGACAGGGGCGCGGCAGCCCCAGCATTTT. The rearrangement links TRBV6-1 to TRBJ1-5, with 8 bases identical to TRBD1. Unmatched junction bases numbered 5, after V lost 3 bases and J lost 7 bases. Germline V gene lookup returns CDR1 MNHNS and CDR2 SASEGT. The CDR3 contains 14 residues.

The V gene is TRBV6-2 or TRBV6-3, the J gene TRBJ2-5, with 7 positions matching TRBD1. The CDR3 covers 14 residues. Germline values: CDR1 MNHEY, CDR2 SVGEGT. With V trimmed by 5 bases and J by 7 bases, 10 bases remained unmatched. CDR3 coding DNA: TGTGCCAGCAGTCCCTCGGACTGGACAGGGACCCAGTACTTC. Translating gives CASSPSDWTGTQYF.

V and J are TRBV5-1 and TRBJ2-7; 10 bases fit TRBD1. Germline values: CDR1 SGHRS, CDR2 YFSETQ. The CDR3 is 14 amino acids. V dropped 4 bases and J dropped 3; count of bases not matched to a gene: 4. The CDR3 reads CASSADRGVYEQYF. CDR3 DNA sequence: TGCGCCAGCAGCGCGGACAGGGGGGTCTACGAGCAGTACTTC.

The chain links TRBV2 to TRBJ2-1, with TRBD1 matching over 9 bases. The V segment lost 3 bases and the J segment 6 bases; nucleotides outside the gene matches: 6. Germline CDR1 and CDR2: SNHLY and FYNNEI. The CDR3 is 15 residues long. CDR3 region: CASSDRDRVSNEQFF. The CDR3 region has the DNA TGTGCCAGCAGTGACCGGGACAGGGTCAGCAATGAGCAGTTCTTC.

V is TRBV10-3 and J is TRBJ2-3; D call uncertain. The ends were cut back, 8 bases at V and 5 bases at J, with 8 bases in the middle. Germline CDR1 and CDR2: ENHRY and SYGVKD. The CDR3 has 11 amino acids. The chain's CDR3 is CAIGARDTQYF. CDR3 nucleotides: TGTGCCATCGGAGCGAGAGATACGCAGTATTTT.

The rearrangement joins TRBV7-2 to TRBJ2-2; 10 nucleotides align to TRBD2. The CDR3 spans 15 residues. Per germline, CDR1 SGHTA and CDR2 FQGNSA. Unmatched junction bases numbered 6, after V lost 6 bases and J lost 5 bases. DNA for the CDR3: TGTGCCAGCAGGTCCACTAGCGGGACTACCGGGGAGCTGTTTTTT. It translates to CASRSTSGTTGELFF.

The chain couples TRBV19 to TRBJ2-3; 11 nucleotides agree with TRBD2. Germline lookup yields CDR1 LNHDA and CDR2 SQIVND (reference sequence). The ends lost 4 bases at V and 5 bases at J; junction bases unmatched: 5. This CDR3 is built from 15 residues. CDR3 DNA: TGTGCCAGTAGTACGACTAGCGGGATTGAAGATACGCAGTATTTT. Translating gives CASSTTSGIEDTQYF.

The rearrangement joins TRBV18 to TRBJ2-1; 8 bases are shared with TRBD1. J was trimmed by 7 bases and V by 3 bases; bases with no gene match: 5. The CDR3 has 14 residues. Germline assignment: CDR1 KGHSH and CDR2 LQKENI. This chain's CDR3 is CASSPQGAGNEQFF. As DNA, the CDR3 is TGTGCCAGCTCACCTCAGGGGGCAGGGAATGAGCAGTTCTTC.